The rows below give T cell receptor beta chains drawn from one sample of a study of CD4 T cells in relation to SARS-CoV-2 and coronaviruses. These receptors have no known antigen. Some clones are missing from TCRdb's copy, which holds only in-frame ones; the method was immunoSEQ multiplex PCR. The table shows 40,000 or so clones, with 82% occurring only once. Sequencing was done on a sample of naive CD4+ T cells from PBMCs, cultured in vitro. These receptors originate from an adult with COVID-19. Both conserved end residues are part of each CDR3. A D gene is named only where the DNA matches it firmly. A row's size may be missing; if present it is once, few, many or a size class.

V gene	clone size	D gene	J gene	CDR3 protein	CDR3 DNA
TRBV23-1	.	.	TRBJ1-3	CASSSRDTAF	TGCGCCAGCAGTTCCCGGGACACGGCTTTT
TRBV27	.	TRBD2	TRBJ2-7	CANSLGGAYEQYF	TGTGCTAATTCCCTGGGGGGGGCCTACGAGCAGTACTTC
TRBV2	few	.	TRBJ2-2	CASIYQGSTGELFF	TGTGCCAGCATTTACCAGGGTTCGACCGGGGAGCTGTTTTTT
TRBV15	.	.	TRBJ2-5	CATSRLVRGETQYF	TGTGCCACCAGCAGGTTGGTACGCGGAGAGACCCAGTACTTC
TRBV7-2	.	.	TRBJ2-7	CASSLSYEQYF	TGTGCCAGCAGCTTGAGCTACGAGCAGTACTTC
TRBV2	.	.	TRBJ2-3	CASRARGGTDTQYF	TGTGCCAGCAGAGCTAGGGGGGGCACAGATACGCAGTATTTT
TRBV12-3/TRBV12-4	.	TRBD1	TRBJ1-5	CASNDRGGQPQHF	TGTGCCAGCAACGACAGGGGTGGGCAGCCCCAGCATTTT
TRBV19	.	.	TRBJ1-2	CASRSLGSYGYTF	TGTGCCAGTAGGAGCTTGGGGTCCTATGGCTACACCTTC
TRBV14	.	.	TRBJ2-7	CASSQVPGKGRDEQYF	TGTGCCAGCAGCCAAGTTCCGGGGAAGGGAAGAGACGAGCAGTACTTC
TRBV5-5	.	.	TRBJ1-3	CASSLHLGGNTIYF	TGTGCCAGCAGCTTGCACCTCGGAGGAAACACCATATATTTT
TRBV6-1	.	TRBD2	TRBJ2-7	CASSDRTSGSYEQYF	TGTGCCAGCAGTGACCGGACTAGCGGGAGCTACGAGCAGTACTTC
TRBV19	few	TRBD1	TRBJ2-7	CASSPRDRASYEQYF	TGTGCCAGTAGTCCCCGAGACAGGGCTTCCTACGAGCAGTACTTC
TRBV28	.	.	TRBJ1-4	CASRSPTGREKLFF	TGTGCCAGCAGAAGTCCCACAGGGCGTGAAAAACTGTTTTTT
TRBV18	once	.	TRBJ2-5	CASSPPSQSETQYF	TGTGCCAGCTCACCACCGTCTCAGTCAGAGACCCAGTACTTC
TRBV11-1	.	.	TRBJ2-1	CASSSGTSEQFF	TGTGCCAGCAGCTCTGGGACTTCTGAGCAGTTCTTC
TRBV28	once	TRBD1	TRBJ2-7	CASSSGQGAYEQYF	TGTGCCAGCAGTTCTGGACAGGGCGCCTACGAGCAGTACTTC
TRBV28	.	.	TRBJ2-5	CASRLSPAVETQYF	TGTGCCAGCAGACTAAGCCCGGCGGTGGAGACCCAGTACTTC
TRBV12-5	few	.	TRBJ2-3	CASVSPSTDTQYF	TGTGCTAGTGTTTCCCCCAGCACAGATACGCAGTATTTT
TRBV5-6	.	.	TRBJ2-2	CASSLEGMPATGELFF	TGTGCCAGCAGCTTGGAAGGGATGCCGGCCACCGGGGAGCTGTTTTTT
TRBV28	.	.	TRBJ2-1	CASSFISGSYNEQFF	TGTGCCAGCAGTTTTATTTCTGGGTCCTACAATGAGCAGTTCTTC
TRBV5-5	.	TRBD1	TRBJ1-4	CASSLQGGSLSNGLFF	TGTGCCAGCAGCTTACAGGGGGGATCGTTATCCAATGGACTGTTTTTT
TRBV2	.	.	TRBJ2-3	CASSVTDTQYF	TGTGCCAGCAGTGTCACAGATACGCAGTATTTT
TRBV4-2	.	.	TRBJ1-5	CASSHLLRNSNQPQHF	TGTGCCAGCAGCCACCTCCTCAGGAATAGCAATCAGCCCCAGCATTTT
TRBV2	.	.	TRBJ2-2	CASVSEATGELFF	TGTGCCAGCGTCTCGGAGGCCACCGGGGAGCTGTTTTTT
TRBV10-3	once	.	TRBJ2-5	CAISPRQETQYF	TGTGCCATCAGCCCAAGACAAGAGACCCAGTACTTC
TRBV9	.	TRBD1	TRBJ2-7	CASSVRQGSYEQYF	TGTGCCAGCAGCGTCCGACAGGGGTCCTACGAGCAGTACTTC
TRBV7-2	.	TRBD2	TRBJ2-1	CASSLTSASSYNEQFF	TGTGCCAGCAGCCTTACTAGCGCAAGCTCCTACAATGAGCAGTTCTTC
TRBV11-2	.	.	TRBJ1-1	CASSLHRNTEAFF	TGTGCCAGCAGCTTGCACAGGAACACTGAAGCTTTCTTT
TRBV7-2	.	.	TRBJ1-1	CASSLQPGITEAFF	TGTGCCAGCAGCTTACAGCCAGGGATCACTGAAGCTTTCTTT
TRBV19	.	.	TRBJ1-3	CASRWNRPSGNTIYF	TGTGCCAGTAGATGGAATCGGCCCTCTGGAAACACCATATATTTT
TRBV5-1	.	TRBD1	TRBJ1-4	CASSLGPTGGNEKLFF	TGCGCCAGCAGCTTGGGTCCGACAGGGGGCAATGAAAAACTGTTTTTT
TRBV6-2/TRBV6-3	.	.	TRBJ2-1	CASSFGDNEQFF	TGTGCCAGCAGTTTTGGGGACAATGAGCAGTTCTTC
TRBV2	few	.	TRBJ1-3	CASTYSGNTIYF	TGTGCCAGCACGTACTCTGGAAACACCATATATTTT
TRBV6-6	.	.	TRBJ1-6	CASTIAGDNSPLHF	TGTGCCAGCACGATCGCGGGTGATAATTCACCCCTCCACTTT
TRBV15	.	TRBD2	TRBJ2-1	CATSRRGSGSGNNEQFF	TGTGCCACCAGCAGAAGGGGTAGCGGGAGTGGTAACAATGAGCAGTTCTTC
TRBV3-1/TRBV3-2	.	.	TRBJ2-1	CASSPWNYNEQFF	TGTGCCAGCAGCCCATGGAACTACAATGAGCAGTTCTTC
TRBV6-1	.	.	TRBJ2-7	CASSEYGTDSYEQYF	TGTGCCAGCAGTGAATACGGGACCGATTCCTACGAGCAGTACTTC